This T cell receptor (beta chain) came from a study of post-analysis software for immune sequencing data. Findings of the study overall: Higher frequency in patients than in controls was seen for roughly five TRBV segments, with TRBV5-6, TRBV5-1 and TRBV20-1 among them.

This clonotype was picked up a small number of times. As yet, its antigen is unknown. This CDR3 region has 14 residues. The TCR beta cDNA libraries carried unique molecular identifiers. Some 450,000 cDNA molecules were recovered from an input of about 0.95 to 11 million T cells. MiXCR was run by TCRdb on the PCR reads, yielding one entry per CDR3 protein. Among some 450,000 distinct CDR3 sequences listed, approximately 45% were seen once. Sequenced: blood. The chain links TRBV12-2 to TRBJ2-7; the table's TRBD1 call for D was not verified on the DNA. TRBV12-2 constitutes a pseudogene. This sequence was found in a girl between 10 and 17 years old with multiple sclerosis. CDR3 protein: CASRFLGKGYEQYF. The CDR3 DNA is TGTGCAAGTCGCTTCTTGGGGAAGGGCTACGAGCAGTACTTC.